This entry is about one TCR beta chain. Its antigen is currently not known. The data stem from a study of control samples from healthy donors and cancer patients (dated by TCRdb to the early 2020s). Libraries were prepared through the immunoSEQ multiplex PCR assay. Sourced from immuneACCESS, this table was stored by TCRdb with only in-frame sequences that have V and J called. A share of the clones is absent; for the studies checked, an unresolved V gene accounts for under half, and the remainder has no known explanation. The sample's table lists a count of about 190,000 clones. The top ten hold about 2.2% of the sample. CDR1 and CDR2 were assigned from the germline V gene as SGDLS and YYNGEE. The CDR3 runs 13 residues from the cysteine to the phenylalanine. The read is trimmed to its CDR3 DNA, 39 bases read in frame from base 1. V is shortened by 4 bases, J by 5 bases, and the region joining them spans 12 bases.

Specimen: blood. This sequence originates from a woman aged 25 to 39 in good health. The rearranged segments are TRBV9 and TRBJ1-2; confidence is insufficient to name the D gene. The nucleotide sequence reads TGTGCCAGCAGCCGTCAGGAAGCTTATGGCTACACCTTC. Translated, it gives CASSRQEAYGYTF.